What follows is one T cell receptor (beta chain) and its context. Germline CDR1 is SGHRS and CDR2 is YFSETQ. V lost 3 bases and J 3 bases, leaving 12 bases between the germline ends. The length of the CDR3 is 14 residues. The data belong to a study of blood T cell repertoires in COVID-19. Overall study: T cells, B-cell-depleted T cells, or PBMCs supplied cDNA or gDNA.

Authors' data handling: It was from reference gene primer amplification that nucleated cell counts were estimated. Method: immunoSEQ multiplex PCR; TCRdb's copy keeps in-frame clones and lacks some. That table supplies the V and J calls and clone size; D and trimming were determined from the DNA. The sample carries about 160,000 clones, about 90% recorded once. Specimen: peripheral blood. The V call is TRBV5-1, the J call TRBJ1-1, with D unresolved. The receptor comes from a man aged 25-45 years with COVID-19, enrolled during active disease. CDR3 loop: CASSSYHRDTEAFF. The CDR3 DNA reads TGCGCCAGCAGCTCCTACCACAGAGACACTGAAGCTTTCTTT.